These T cell receptor beta chains were read from a single sample in a study of regulatory T cells in long-lasting Graves disease. TCRdb processed the multiplex PCR reads anew with MiXCR; each CDR3 protein has one entry. The sample yields about 240,000 distinct CDR3 sequences, around 20% seen once. The source was peripheral blood mononuclear cells (PBMCs), collected at new diagnosis, from a patient treated with antithyroid drugs. The receptors stem from a female donor with Graves disease. Both conserved end residues are part of each CDR3. The order of the fields is J gene, CDR3 length, V gene, clone size, D gene, CDR3 protein, CDR3 DNA. A D gene is named only where the DNA matches it firmly. Size is omitted from some rows. Given values are once, few, many or a class for expanded clones.

j_call: TRBJ2-3; cdr3_length: 14; v_call: TRBV6-1; clone_size: many; d_call: -; cdr3_aa: CASSEARAADTQYF; cdr3_nt: TGTGCCAGCAGTGAAGCGCGGGCAGCAGATACGCAGTATTTT
j_call: TRBJ2-1; cdr3_length: 14; v_call: TRBV4-1; clone_size: -; d_call: -; cdr3_aa: CASSQGLSGVEQFF; cdr3_nt: TGCGCCAGCAGCCAAGGCCTGTCAGGGGTTGAGCAGTTCTTC
j_call: TRBJ2-2; cdr3_length: 16; v_call: TRBV20-1; clone_size: many; d_call: TRBD2; cdr3_aa: CSARDISGGTGGELFF; cdr3_nt: TGCAGTGCTAGAGATATTAGCGGGGGAACTGGAGGGGAGCTGTTTTTT
j_call: TRBJ1-1; cdr3_length: 11; v_call: TRBV19; clone_size: -; d_call: -; cdr3_aa: CASSGATEAFF; cdr3_nt: TGTGCCAGTTCAGGGGCCACTGAAGCTTTCTTT
j_call: TRBJ1-1; cdr3_length: 14; v_call: TRBV3-1; clone_size: many; d_call: TRBD1; cdr3_aa: CASSPTGVGAEAFF; cdr3_nt: TGTGCCAGCAGCCCTACAGGGGTAGGCGCTGAAGCTTTCTTT
j_call: TRBJ1-5; cdr3_length: 14; v_call: TRBV5-5; clone_size: many; d_call: -; cdr3_aa: CASSLVGENQPQHF; cdr3_nt: TGTGCCAGCAGCTTGGTCGGGGAGAATCAGCCCCAGCATTTT
j_call: TRBJ2-4; cdr3_length: 15; v_call: TRBV20-1; clone_size: many; d_call: TRBD2; cdr3_aa: CSARDAGASYRIQYF; cdr3_nt: TGCAGTGCTAGAGATGCGGGAGCAAGCTATCGCATTCAGTACTTC
j_call: TRBJ2-1; cdr3_length: 13; v_call: TRBV6-1; clone_size: many; d_call: -; cdr3_aa: CAVRGVSYNEQFF; cdr3_nt: TGTGCCGTACGGGGTGTCTCCTACAATGAGCAGTTCTTC
j_call: TRBJ2-7; cdr3_length: 15; v_call: TRBV3-1; clone_size: -; d_call: TRBD2; cdr3_aa: CASSQVGAGGDEQYF; cdr3_nt: TGTGCCAGCAGCCAAGTTGGGGCGGGAGGTGACGAGCAGTACTTC
j_call: TRBJ2-5; cdr3_length: 16; v_call: TRBV7-2; clone_size: many; d_call: -; cdr3_aa: CASSLGASWRQETQYF; cdr3_nt: TGTGCCAGCAGCTTAGGCGCGAGCTGGAGGCAAGAGACCCAGTACTTC
j_call: TRBJ2-4; cdr3_length: 15; v_call: TRBV9; clone_size: many; d_call: -; cdr3_aa: CASSVGVNAKNIQYF; cdr3_nt: TGTGCCAGCAGCGTGGGGGTTAATGCCAAAAACATTCAGTACTTC
j_call: TRBJ2-1; cdr3_length: 19; v_call: TRBV7-8; clone_size: few; d_call: TRBD2; cdr3_aa: CASSLVGGTSGGTHNEQFF; cdr3_nt: TGTGCCAGCAGCTTAGTTGGGGGGACTAGCGGGGGGACACACAATGAGCAGTTCTTC
j_call: TRBJ2-2; cdr3_length: 19; v_call: TRBV7-6; clone_size: -; d_call: -; cdr3_aa: CASSPIRRERREDTGELFF; cdr3_nt: TGTGCCAGCAGCCCCATTCGGCGGGAACGGAGGGAGGACACCGGGGAGCTGTTTTTT
j_call: TRBJ1-1; cdr3_length: 18; v_call: TRBV4-1; clone_size: few; d_call: -; cdr3_aa: CASSQDRRGPLMNTEAFF; cdr3_nt: TGCGCCAGCAGCCAAGATCGGCGGGGTCCCCTCATGAACACTGAAGCTTTCTTT
j_call: TRBJ2-7; cdr3_length: 14; v_call: TRBV20-1; clone_size: many; d_call: -; cdr3_aa: CSALSERAFYEQYF; cdr3_nt: TGCAGTGCTCTGAGCGAGCGGGCCTTCTACGAGCAGTACTTC
j_call: TRBJ1-1; cdr3_length: 15; v_call: TRBV18; clone_size: many; d_call: TRBD1; cdr3_aa: CASSSGTGANTEAFF; cdr3_nt: TGTGCCAGCTCATCCGGGACAGGGGCAAACACTGAAGCTTTCTTT
j_call: TRBJ1-4; cdr3_length: 14; v_call: TRBV27; clone_size: many; d_call: -; cdr3_aa: CASSPTGGQRKLFF; cdr3_nt: TGTGCCAGCAGCCCCACTGGAGGGCAGCGAAAACTGTTTTTT
j_call: TRBJ2-7; cdr3_length: 15; v_call: TRBV7-2; clone_size: once; d_call: TRBD2; cdr3_aa: CASNSAAGGFYEQYF; cdr3_nt: TGTGCCAGCAACTCCGCAGCGGGAGGATTCTACGAGCAGTACTTC
j_call: TRBJ1-2; cdr3_length: 13; v_call: TRBV9; clone_size: many; d_call: -; cdr3_aa: CASSADSFYGYTF; cdr3_nt: TGTGCCAGCAGCGCAGATTCGTTCTATGGCTACACCTTC
j_call: TRBJ2-7; cdr3_length: 14; v_call: TRBV15; clone_size: few; d_call: -; cdr3_aa: CATSSQGIGYKQYF; cdr3_nt: TGTGCCACCAGCAGCCAGGGGATAGGATACAAGCAGTACTTC
j_call: TRBJ1-1; cdr3_length: 11; v_call: TRBV12-3/TRBV12-4; clone_size: -; d_call: -; cdr3_aa: CASSRTNEAFF; cdr3_nt: TGTGCCAGCAGTAGGACGAATGAAGCTTTCTTT
j_call: TRBJ2-7; cdr3_length: 15; v_call: TRBV5-1; clone_size: -; d_call: TRBD2; cdr3_aa: CASSSEGLAGYEQYF; cdr3_nt: TGCGCCAGCAGCTCCGAGGGACTAGCGGGCTACGAGCAGTACTTC
j_call: TRBJ2-2; cdr3_length: 13; v_call: TRBV20-1; clone_size: many; d_call: -; cdr3_aa: CSARDGNTGELFF; cdr3_nt: TGCAGTGCTAGAGATGGCAACACCGGGGAGCTGTTTTTT